This T cell receptor (beta chain) comes out of a study of B cell selection in AIRE deficiency. Concerning this clone: Its antigen is as yet unknown.

The CDR3 is 16 amino acids. Per the authors' pipeline: Patients' conventional T cells yielded around 110,000 distinct TCRbeta sequences; donors' approximately 1.3x10^5. Produced via immunoSEQ multiplex PCR; TCRdb's table is partial and in-frame only. V and J calls and clone size are copied from that table; D and trimming were computed from the DNA. The sample lists roughly 23,000 clones; roughly 97% were seen once. General observations from the study: TCRbeta-only data showed under 45% of shared healthy Treg sequences in healthy Tconv. In TCRBV usage, CDR3 length and diversity, patient Tconv and Treg cells matched healthy donors.

CD4+CD127+ cells were sorted as the conventional CD4 T cells. The chain is built from TRBV21-1 and TRBJ2-3; the D segment call TRBD1 is taken from the table without a DNA check. TRBV21-1 counts as a pseudogene. The receptor was isolated from a human donor with AIRE deficiency. Specimen: conventional CD4+ T cells sorted from PBMCs. CDR3 nucleotide sequence: TGTGCCAGCAGCATGTCCGGGACACCCTTCACAGATACGCAGTATTTT. Its protein is CASSMSGTPFTDTQYF.